The 15 T cell receptor beta chains given below trace back to one sample, sequenced in a study of T cell responses to AZD1222 COVID-19 vaccine. Clones were sequenced by immunoSEQ multiplex PCR, and TCRdb holds only the in-frame ones, with some missing. The repertoire consists of around 120,000 clones, with around 96% occurring once and the leading ten covering roughly 2%. The material sequenced was peripheral blood, taken on day 0 of AZD1222 vaccination. The receptors were gathered from an adult in good health.

This clone has a single count. This chain links TRBV19 with TRBJ2-3, with D perhaps assigned TRBD1 or TRBD2 (5 bases each). The CDR3 extends over 15 amino acids. V lost 4 bases and J 5 bases, leaving 16 bases between the germline ends. Germline V gene sequence: CDR1 LNHDA, CDR2 SQIVND (reference sequence). CDR3 nucleotide sequence: TGTGCCAGTAGTACCTTTCGGGGACCACTAGATACGCAGTATTTT. Its protein product is CASSTFRGPLDTQYF.

The chain is built from TRBV11-2 and TRBJ1-1, with a possible D match to TRBD1 (6 bases). Per the germline V gene, CDR1 is SGHAT and CDR2 is FQNNGV. The CDR3 consists of 12 residues. Between the trimmed V and J ends, which lost 2 bases and 7 bases, there was a span of 8 bases. The CDR3 here is CASSLKGDEAFF. In DNA form, the CDR3 reads TGTGCCAGCAGCTTAAAGGGGGATGAAGCTTTCTTT. The complete variable domain, with remaining parts taken from reference TRBV11-2 and TRBJ1-1, reads EAGVAQSPRYKIIEKRQSVAFWCNPISGHATLYWYQQILGQGPKLLIQFQNNGVVDDSQLPKDRFSAERLKGVDSTLKIQPAKLEDSAVYLCASSLKGDEAFFGQGTRLTVV.

The rearrangement uses TRBV2 and TRBJ1-2; D perhaps matches TRBD1 (6 bases). This CDR3 has 15 residues. V was pared by 1 base and J by 4 bases, with 13 bases between. Germline lookup yields CDR1 SNHLY and CDR2 FYNNEI. The CDR3 reads CASSEEAGVSYGYTF. The CDR3 DNA is TGTGCCAGCAGTGAAGAGGCAGGGGTGAGCTATGGCTACACCTTC.

The chain joins TRBV6-6 to TRBJ2-5; D unresolved. Germline lookup yields CDR1 MNHNY and CDR2 SVGAGI (reference sequence). With 5 bases removed from V and 7 bases from J, the gap between germline ends came to 8 bases. The CDR3 loop spans 11 amino acids. As DNA, the CDR3 is TGTGCCAGCAGTCTCTCGGGGACCCAGTACTTC. Protein: CASSLSGTQYF.

The V gene is TRBV7-2, the J gene TRBJ2-7; D assignment may be TRBD1 or TRBD2 (5 bases each). CDR1 SGHTA and CDR2 FQGNSA come from the germline V gene. This CDR3 spans 17 amino acids. The V end lost 1 base, the J end lost 2 bases, and 18 bases lay between the germline ends. CDR3 bases: TGTGCCAGCAGCTTAGTCGGAGGAGCTCAGGGCCCCTACGAGCAGTACTTC. The encoded protein is CASSLVGGAQGPYEQYF.

This chain's CDR3 is CASSFMGYTEAFF. In DNA, the CDR3 is TGTGCCAGCAGCTTTATGGGGTACACTGAAGCTTTCTTT. The chain couples TRBV7-3 to TRBJ1-1; no definite D call. Germline values: CDR1 SGHTA, CDR2 FQGTGA. V lost 3 bases, J lost 3 bases, and 8 bases lay in between. The CDR3 runs 13 residues.

The genes are TRBV12-3 or TRBV12-4 and TRBJ1-1, with D perhaps TRBD1 (6 bases). V lost 5 bases to trimming and J lost 1 base, with 8 bases between them. This CDR3 comprises 13 residues. The CDR3 sequence is CASSKTGNTEAFF. CDR3 nucleotides: TGTGCCAGCAGTAAGACAGGGAACACTGAAGCTTTCTTT.

The gene calls are TRBV2 and TRBJ1-2, with D possibly being TRBD1 (6 bases). In germline, CDR1 is SNHLY, CDR2 FYNNEI. The CDR3 consists of 13 residues. Trimming cost V 6 bases and J 5 bases, with 13 bases left between them. The CDR3, as DNA: TGTGCCAGCAGGGCGACAGGAGAGTATGGCTACACCTTC. It yields the protein CASRATGEYGYTF.

The chain is built from TRBV7-8 and TRBJ2-1; 10 bases fit TRBD2. Per the germline V gene, CDR1 is SGHVS and CDR2 is FQNEAQ. The V gene end was trimmed by 1 base and the J gene end by 6 bases; junction bases not matched to a gene: 6. This CDR3 is built from 16 residues. Here the CDR3 reads CASSLGGLAEANEQFF. The CDR3 DNA follows: TGTGCCAGCAGCTTAGGAGGACTAGCGGAGGCCAATGAGCAGTTCTTC.

The CDR3 sequence: CASSLSYGGGPGTEAFF. The DNA for the CDR3 is TGTGCCAGCAGTTTGTCCTATGGTGGCGGGCCGGGGACTGAAGCTTTCTTT. The genes are TRBV27 and TRBJ1-1; D is unresolved. V was trimmed by 3 bases and J by 5 bases, leaving 22 bases between them. This CDR3 is 17 amino acids long. The germline gives CDR1 MNHEY, CDR2 SMNVEV (reference sequence).

The chain links TRBV10-2 to TRBJ1-5; no definite D call. This CDR3 comprises 14 residues. The V and J ends lost 8 bases and 7 bases respectively, with 18 bases between them. The germline gives CDR1 WSHSY, CDR2 SAAADI. The DNA of the CDR3 is TGCGCCAGCTCGCGTTCGGGCGAAGGCCAGCCCCAGCATTTT. Encoded protein: CASSRSGEGQPQHF.

The chain is built from TRBV5-1 and TRBJ2-3; weak D call: TRBD2 (5 bases). V was pared by 5 bases and J by 6 bases, with 22 bases between. Germline CDR1 SGHRS, CDR2 YFSETQ. The CDR3 runs to 16 residues. The CDR3 region has the DNA TGCGCCAGCAGACCCTCCGGCCCGGACTTTAACGATACGCAGTATTTT. Its translation is CASRPSGPDFNDTQYF.

In this sample, this clone turned up a few times. The V call is TRBV5-1, the J call TRBJ2-2; 8 positions agree with TRBD2. The CDR3 has 16 residues. The junction had 12 bases not matched to a gene; V was cut back by 4 bases and J by 7 bases. Germline V gene sequence: CDR1 SGHRS, CDR2 YFSETQ. The CDR3 coding sequence is TGCGCCAGCAGCGAGACTAGCGCGAGGGGATTCGGGGAGCTGTTTTTT. It encodes CASSETSARGFGELFF.

In its sample, this clone was seen once. CDR3 amino acids: CASSVGASANYGYTF. CDR3 nucleotides: TGTGCCAGCAGCGTAGGGGCCTCAGCTAACTATGGCTACACCTTC. The chain uses TRBV9 and TRBJ1-2; D is uncertain. Germline CDR1 reads SGDLS; CDR2 reads YYNGEE. The CDR3 covers 15 residues. Trimming cost V 0 bases and J 0 bases, with 9 bases left between them. Complete variable domain (other parts from reference TRBV9 and TRBJ1-2): DSGVTQTPKHLITATGQRVTLRCSPRSGDLSVYWYQQSLDQGLQFLIQYYNGEERAKGNILERFSAQQFPDLHSELNLSSLELGDSALYFCASSVGASANYGYTFGSGTRLTVV.

V usage is TRBV7-9 and J usage is TRBJ1-1; D is ambiguous. There are 14 residues in the CDR3. The V end was cut by 1 base, the J end by 3 bases, with 9 bases between. In germline, CDR1 is SEHNR, CDR2 FQNEAQ (reference sequence). This CDR3 is CASSLVNGDTEAFF. For the CDR3, the DNA is TGTGCCAGCAGCTTAGTCAACGGGGACACTGAAGCTTTCTTT.